This entry describes one T cell receptor (beta chain). The sample comes from a study of blood T cell repertoires in COVID-19. Study at large: Acute-phase and convalescent COVID-19 samples originated in the United States, Italy and Spain.

Cohort 3 recovered donors had two negative PCRs, clearance, or symptom resolution. Repertoires were generated with immunoSEQ multiplex PCR, while TCRdb's copy carries only in-frame clones and drops some. This sample has over 250,000 clones, with around 91% found just once. Source material: PBMCs or T cells enriched from blood (not recorded which). The receptor's source is a woman aged 18-29 years who had recovered from COVID-19.

The CDR3 is CSVRQGGNTGELFF. The CDR3 DNA sequence: TGCAGCGTCCGACAGGGGGGTAACACCGGGGAGCTGTTTTTT. The chain has TRBV29-1 and TRBJ2-2; TRBD1 agrees at 9 bases. The CDR3 loop spans 14 amino acids. Germline CDR1 is SQVTM and CDR2 is ANQGSEA. Trimming at V came to 6 bases and at J to 2 bases, leaving 4 bases not matched to a gene.